A single sample gave rise to the 10 T cell receptor beta chains below, sequenced in a study of T cell changes during pregnancy in multiple sclerosis. Here immunoSEQ multiplex PCR was the method, and the copy in TCRdb shows in-frame clones only, minus some. The top ten hold 1.9% of the sample, which has some 97,000 clones, around 92% seen once. The sequencing here drew on peripheral blood, taken after pregnancy. Receptors were obtained from a female donor with multiple sclerosis, enrolled in a pregnancy study.

The V call is TRBV6-6, the J call TRBJ1-2; D remains ambiguous. In germline, CDR1 is MNHNY, CDR2 SVGAGI (reference sequence). The ends were cut back, 2 bases at V and 4 bases at J, with 14 bases in the middle. There are 15 residues in the CDR3. The CDR3 loop reads CASSYGRGLGYGYTF. In DNA, the CDR3 is TGTGCCAGCAGTTACGGTCGGGGTTTGGGCTATGGCTACACCTTC.

Only one count was recorded for this clone. The chain links TRBV5-1 to TRBJ1-1, with 9 nucleotides matching TRBD1. V lost 4 bases to trimming and J lost 1 base; unmatched junction nucleotides: 2. Germline assignment: CDR1 SGHRS and CDR2 YFSETQ. The CDR3 sequence is 14 residues long. The CDR3 is CASSGTGKNTEAFF. The CDR3 coding sequence is TGCGCCAGCAGCGGGACAGGGAAGAACACTGAAGCTTTCTTT. Full variable domain (rest looked up from reference TRBV5-1 and TRBJ1-1): KAGVTQTPRYLIKTRGQQVTLSCSPISGHRSVSWYQQTPGQGLQFLFEYFSETQRNKGNFPGRFSGRQFSNSRSEMNVSTLELGDSALYLCASSGTGKNTEAFFGQGTRLTVV.

The DNA of the CDR3 is TGTGCCAGCAGTCCCATTGGTGGGACAGGGGGCAATGAGCAGTTCTTC. Its protein product is CASSPIGGTGGNEQFF. The chain is built from TRBV27 and TRBJ2-1, with 11 bases that match TRBD1. V lost 5 bases and J lost 6; bases outside the gene matches: 9. Germline V CDR1 and CDR2: MNHEY, SMNVEV (reference sequence). The CDR3 runs to 16 residues.

The chain uses TRBV5-4 and TRBJ1-1, with 7 positions matching TRBD1. V trimming: 5 bases; J trimming: 5 bases; junction bases outside the gene matches: 9. The CDR3 is 14 amino acids. CDR1 SGHNT and CDR2 YYREEE come from the germline V gene (reference sequence). The CDR3 DNA reads as TGTGCCAGCAGTGACAGGGTCGGTAGGACTGAAGCTTTCTTT. Protein product: CASSDRVGRTEAFF.

The chain links TRBV18 to TRBJ1-1; D gene unclear. The V end lost 3 bases, the J end lost 2 bases, and 13 bases lay between the germline ends. This CDR3 region has 15 residues. In germline, CDR1 is KGHSH, CDR2 LQKENI. Here the CDR3 reads CASSPGREGNTEAFF. CDR3 in DNA: TGTGCCAGCTCACCGGGAAGGGAGGGAAACACTGAAGCTTTCTTT.

V and J are TRBV30 and TRBJ1-4, with D maybe TRBD1 (5 bases). The V gene lost 2 bases and the J gene lost 5 bases, with 15 bases spanning the gap. Germline V lookup: CDR1 GTSNPN, CDR2 SVGIG (reference sequence). The CDR3 sequence is 15 residues long. CDR3 amino acids: CAWSIIRRGNEKLFF. As DNA, the CDR3 is TGTGCCTGGAGTATCATTAGGAGGGGAAATGAAAAACTGTTTTTT.

Only one count was recorded for this clone. The J gene is TRBJ2-6, the V gene TRBV4-2; 7 bases map to TRBD1. The germline V gene encodes CDR1 LGHNA and CDR2 YNFKEQ. This CDR3 is 16 amino acids long. J lost 0 bases, V lost 1 base, and 0 bases had no gene match. The CDR3 protein is CASSQGTGSGANVLTF. The CDR3 DNA reads as TGTGCCAGCAGCCAAGGGACAGGCTCTGGGGCCAACGTCCTGACTTTC.

The chain links TRBV11-2 to TRBJ2-7; D might be TRBD2 (6 bases). This CDR3 contains 13 residues. Trimming took off 0 bases at V and 8 bases at J, with 11 bases between the two ends. The germline V gene encodes CDR1 SGHAT and CDR2 FQNNGV. In DNA, the CDR3 is TGTGCCAGCAGCTTAGATAGGCGGGGCCAGCAGTACTTC. Its translation is CASSLDRRGQQYF. Variable domain in full (rest from reference TRBV11-2 and TRBJ2-7): EAGVAQSPRYKIIEKRQSVAFWCNPISGHATLYWYQQILGQGPKLLIQFQNNGVVDDSQLPKDRFSAERLKGVDSTLKIQPAKLEDSAVYLCASSLDRRGQQYFGPGTRLTVT.

V is TRBV6-6 and J is TRBJ2-1; 8 bases line up with TRBD1. The J segment lost 5 bases and the V segment lost 0 bases, leaving 6 bases of the junction unmatched. The CDR3 loop spans 16 amino acids. Germline values: CDR1 MNHNY, CDR2 SVGAGI (reference sequence). The DNA for the CDR3 is TGTGCCAGCAGTTACTCCCAGGGGGCCAGCGACAATGAGCAGTTCTTC. Protein product: CASSYSQGASDNEQFF.

The chain has TRBV4-3 and TRBJ2-1, with 14 bases that match TRBD2. This CDR3 contains 20 residues. V was pared by 0 bases and J by 7 bases, with 14 bases of the junction left unmatched. Germline CDR1 and CDR2: LGHNA and YSLEER. The CDR3 coding sequence is TGCGCCAGCAGCCAAGATCGGGCGACTAGCGGGGGGGGGCGAAGGAATGAGCAGTTCTTC. Residues: CASSQDRATSGGGRRNEQFF.